The entry that follows covers one TCR beta chain sequence. The clone's antigen remains unknown. No base qualities exist here, and no much larger clone lies one base off it. In total, 630 or so healthy bone marrow donors made up the cohort. At the time of sampling, all cohort members were nominally healthy, though unrecorded immune exposures were likely present. Of the approximately 620 cohort members, around 300 had a positive CMV serostatus and 350 to 450 had a negative one, while no CMV serostatus was recorded for the donor. Every donor gave a peripheral blood sample, and the peripheral blood mononuclear cells from that sample were used for TCR beta sequencing. The Qiagen DNeasy Blood Extraction Kit was used to extract genomic DNA from the blood cell samples. Library preparation was by the immunoSEQ multiplex PCR assay. The multiplex PCR relied on a mix of 60 forward primers for TCR Vbeta segments and 13 reverse primers for TCR Jbeta segments. The CDR3 region of rearranged TCR beta genes was amplified from genomic DNA with a multiplex PCR assay. Amplified TCR beta libraries were sequenced as 87-base-pair reads on the Illumina HiSeq System. Per the original workflow: Across the 670 or so repertoires, a later analysis counted 75 million to 90 million unique TCR beta chains, some 11 million of which were shared by at least two donors. Raw reads were error-corrected and collapsed into unique sequences by a nearest-neighbor algorithm in which closely related sequences were merged to remove PCR and sequencing errors. CDR3 sequences were aligned to IMGT reference sequences to assign V, D and J gene segments. For a sequence to be retained, a match of at least six nucleotides was required to both a V gene segment and a J gene segment. A rearrangement counted as productive if the CDR3 had no stop codons and remained in frame with V and J, and every other rearrangement counted as non-productive. Following IMGT convention, CDR3 was defined as the stretch from the second conserved V-encoded cysteine up to the conserved J-encoded phenylalanine. The earlier analysis of about 590 of the donors excluded sequences that lacked an unambiguous match to a single V gene segment. An earlier analysis of 587 of the donors called V segments functional above 56.7% productive rearrangements and segregating when the between-donor standard deviation exceeded 5%. A statistical classification framework was built for diagnosing cytomegalovirus status from the catalog of TCR beta chain sequences. V and J gene assignment, in a later analysis, came from comparing TCR nucleotide sequences with IMGT/GENE-DB human TR gene sequences. In a later analysis, CDR3 sequences and most-parsimonious VDJ recombination scenarios were assigned using the TCRdist pipeline. In a later analysis, each TCR beta chain was defined by its CDR3 amino acid sequence together with its V-gene family, and reads without a unique V-gene family were excluded. A later analysis removed 500 to 650 highly shared, low-generation-probability nucleotide sequences to deal with suspected cross-contamination and a sequencing artifact. In a later analysis, a clonal expansion index was calculated for each public chain from normalized within-repertoire ranks of inferred template counts. In a later analysis, generation probabilities were computed with a VDJ recombination model fitted to out-of-frame rearrangements, and the resulting probabilities were checked against IGoR. In a later analysis, hypergeometric tests were used to score TCR-TCR, TCR-HLA and TCR-CMV co-occurrence, with a repertoire-size bias correction applied to TCR pairs. False discovery rates were estimated in a later analysis by permuting HLA or CMV assignments 20 times. In a later analysis, co-occurring TCRs were grouped using DBSCAN, and TCRdist sequence similarity was added for clustering within HLA-allele-positive subsets. Co-occurrence clustering excluded repertoires with fewer than 30,000 or more than 120,000 public chains, plus five with anomalous nucleotide sharing. This is the immuneACCESS table as TCRdb keeps it, with only in-frame sequences that have V and J called. A part of the clones is gone; compared with another copy, unresolved V genes explain less than half, and the rest is unexplained. D and trimming were read from the DNA, whereas the V and J calls and clone size are those reported in that table. The sample table records tens of thousands of clones; over 75% of these occur just once. The ten largest clones represent around 7% of the sample.

This sample was included in a study of cytomegalovirus exposure and HLA in healthy donors (dated by TCRdb to the late 2010s). Regarding the complete study: In an earlier analysis of fewer than 750 of the donors, 276 Gb of sequence data and 90 million to 120 million unique TCR beta sequences from some 170 million T cells were reported. The study was designed to test whether signatures of past pathogen exposure could be identified by cataloging public T cell receptors. All discovery cohort repertoires had been generated using a single sequencing platform. The study used immunosequencing to profile the T cell repertoires of several hundred subjects and linked those repertoires to cytomegalovirus serostatus. Of the 350 to 450 genotyped donors, approximately 82% fell in the genetic ancestry cluster associated with self-reported Caucasian donors. Four to six DR-DQ haplotypes were handled as single units for association and clustering, since linkage in the cohort was strong. An earlier analysis of a few hundred of the donors applied high-throughput TCR beta sequencing to assess whether each TCR beta V gene segment acted as functional or pseudogenic. A later genetic analysis used genome-wide SNP genotypes for about 65% of the roughly 670 donors, treating that subset as a discovery cohort. Donor age, sex, ethnicity and CMV serostatus were compiled alongside the repertoire data. Class I and class II HLA loci were covered by the typing at four-digit resolution. A separate validation cohort of some 130 different subjects was used in addition to the roughly 700-subject first cohort. On average, 235,054 unique TCR beta nucleotide sequences were sequenced per donor among 300 to 500 genotyped donors of the cohort, with roughly 18% of those sequences being non-productive. A later analysis re-examined previously published TCR beta repertoires from hundreds of donors and added high-resolution HLA genotyping to investigate patterns of TCR occurrence. The number of typed donors differed by locus: 629-630 for A, B, C, DRB1 and DQB1; 522 for DQA1; roughly 600 for DPA1; and roughly 450 for DPB1. The study combined high-throughput TCR immunosequencing, statistical association of individual TCRs with disease status, and machine learning to predict cytomegalovirus infection status. The later analysis used no new phenotypic data to find candidate immune exposures, relying instead on TCR beta sequences and their occurrence across donors. About 300 gigabases of sequencing data and roughly 90 million unique TCR sequences were included in an early release covering over 600 HLA-typed donors.

V is pruned by 6 bases and J by 4 bases, leaving 8 bases of the junction without a gene match. CDR1 and CDR2, looked up from the germline V gene, are MNHNS and SASEGT. The CDR3 contains 14 residues, cysteine and phenylalanine counted. Only the CDR3 portion is preserved as DNA: 42 bases, with reading frame beginning at the first base. The study at large found these results: Roughly uniform sequencing depth across donors was assumed in presence/absence analyses, although this assumption may not hold. In a later analysis, several top co-occurrence clusters were reported to appear linked to parvovirus B19, influenza, CMV and Epstein-Barr virus. Only TCR beta chains were sequenced in this cohort, and the absence of alpha or paired-chain data limited detectable features. At a false discovery rate of 0.05, a later analysis linked roughly 17,000 TCR beta sequences to specific HLA alleles. The only immune exposure information available for the cohort was CMV serostatus. Compared with equally common non-associated chains, HLA-associated TCR beta chains in a later analysis were more clonally expanded and had lower generation probabilities. In a later analysis, most CMV-associated TCR beta chains were found to appear HLA-restricted, with HLA associations seemingly driven largely by CMV exposure. Compared with the 666-donor mean, donors in an Asian-associated ancestry cluster had fewer N-insertions in productive TCRs, according to a later genetic analysis. According to the authors, the approach could potentially be generalized to other disease states and immunological phenotypes. A group of highly shared sequence variants was considered likely to be a technical artifact of the sequencing pipeline. Cytomegalovirus status was reported to be diagnosed by the classifier with high specificity and sensitivity in both the original and validation cohorts. While some public TCRs were present in many individuals, most TCR sequences turned up only very rarely across donors. Approximately 16 rarely observed V segments, including chromosome 9 orphons, were excluded from the earlier analysis of some 590 of the donors because counts were too low. When HLA alleles, especially DR and DQ, strongly co-occurred, attributing TCR associations to individual alleles was difficult. In a later analysis, TCR association rates were found to vary across HLA loci, with the most associated TCRs seen for DRB1 alleles and the fewest for HLA-C alleles. A total of 150 or so TCR beta chains were listed by the study as associated with cytomegalovirus. A few of the identified cytomegalovirus-associated TCR beta chains were confirmed in vitro to be specific for cytomegalovirus antigens. V-gene and J-gene trimming of TCR beta chains was associated with a missense DCLRE1C variant in a later genetic analysis, and the association was replicated in an independent cohort. Some IMGT-functional V segments, including TRBV6-2 and TRBV6-3, could not be told apart with the 87-base-pair reads, so those segments were excluded. Correlated functional status among segregating V segments might reflect linkage disequilibrium, but an unknown experimental factor could not be ruled out. A further reported finding was that TCR beta sequences accurately predicted the HLA-A and HLA-B alleles for most subjects in the first cohort. In an earlier analysis of roughly 500 of the donors, most TCR beta V segments appeared in productive rearrangements about 87% or about 30% of the time, broadly matching IMGT annotations. Because HLA typing was unavailable for some donors at each locus, only the typed subset was used in association tests.

This TCR was sampled from a human donor in good health. Sequencing input: PBMCs. The sequence links TRBV6-1 to TRBJ1-2, with 7 central nucleotides matching TRBD1. The DNA sequence is as follows: TGTGCCAGCAGGTCGGGACAGCGAGCCTATGGCTACACCTTC. Its protein is CASRSGQRAYGYTF.